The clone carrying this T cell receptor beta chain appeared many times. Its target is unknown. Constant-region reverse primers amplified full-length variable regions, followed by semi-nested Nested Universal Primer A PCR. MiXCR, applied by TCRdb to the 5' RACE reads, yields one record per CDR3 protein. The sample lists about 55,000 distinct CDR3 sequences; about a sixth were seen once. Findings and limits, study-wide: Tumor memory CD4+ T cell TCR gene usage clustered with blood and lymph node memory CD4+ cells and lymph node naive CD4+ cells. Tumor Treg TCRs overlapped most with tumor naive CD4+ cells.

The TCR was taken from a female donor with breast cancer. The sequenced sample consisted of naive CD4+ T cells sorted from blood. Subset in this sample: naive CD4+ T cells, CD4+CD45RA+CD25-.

As DNA, the CDR3 is TGCGCCAGCAGCTTTGCGGGACTAGCTAGCAATGAGCAGTTCTTC. Protein sequence: CASSFAGLASNEQFF. This sequence joins TRBV5-1 and TRBJ2-1; the match to TRBD2 covers 9 bases. The CDR3 loop spans 15 amino acids. Trimming removed 2 bases from V and 6 bases from J; junction bases left unmatched: 6. The germline V gene has CDR1 SGHRS and CDR2 YFSETQ.